The clone carrying this T cell receptor (beta chain) is a singleton in its sample. Its antigen is not known. The CDR3 consists of 14 residues. The V end lost 4 bases, the J end lost 3 bases, and 13 bases lay between the germline ends. Germline assignment: CDR1 DFQATT and CDR2 SNEGSKA (reference sequence). The data were obtained in a study of identical twins. Overall study results and limits: Insertions ran lower in abundant cord blood beta clonotypes, though not in memory repertoires.

TCRdb reanalysed the 5' RACE reads using MiXCR and keeps one entry per CDR3 protein. Of some 1,600,000 distinct CDR3 sequences in the sample, around 29% were seen once. The specimen was cord blood. This clonotype was sampled from a newborn girl in good health. The rearrangement joins TRBV20-1 to TRBJ1-5; D gene uncertain. In nucleotides, the CDR3 is TGCAGTGCTAAGGTCCCCGGGATCAATCAGCCCCAGCATTTT. Protein: CSAKVPGINQPQHF.